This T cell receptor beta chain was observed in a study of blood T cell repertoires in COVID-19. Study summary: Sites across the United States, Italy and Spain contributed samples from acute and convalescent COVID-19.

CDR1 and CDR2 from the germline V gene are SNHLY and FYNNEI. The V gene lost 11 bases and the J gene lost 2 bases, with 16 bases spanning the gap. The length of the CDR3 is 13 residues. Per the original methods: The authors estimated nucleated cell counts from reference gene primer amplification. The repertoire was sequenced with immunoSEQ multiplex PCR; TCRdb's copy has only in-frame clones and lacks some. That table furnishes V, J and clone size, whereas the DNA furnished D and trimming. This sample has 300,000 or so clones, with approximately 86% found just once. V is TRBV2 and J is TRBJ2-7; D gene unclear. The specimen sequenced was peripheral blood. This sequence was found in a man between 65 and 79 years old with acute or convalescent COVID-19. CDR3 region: CAWVSGSAYEQYF. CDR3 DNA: TGTGCCTGGGTCTCAGGTTCGGCCTACGAGCAGTACTTC.